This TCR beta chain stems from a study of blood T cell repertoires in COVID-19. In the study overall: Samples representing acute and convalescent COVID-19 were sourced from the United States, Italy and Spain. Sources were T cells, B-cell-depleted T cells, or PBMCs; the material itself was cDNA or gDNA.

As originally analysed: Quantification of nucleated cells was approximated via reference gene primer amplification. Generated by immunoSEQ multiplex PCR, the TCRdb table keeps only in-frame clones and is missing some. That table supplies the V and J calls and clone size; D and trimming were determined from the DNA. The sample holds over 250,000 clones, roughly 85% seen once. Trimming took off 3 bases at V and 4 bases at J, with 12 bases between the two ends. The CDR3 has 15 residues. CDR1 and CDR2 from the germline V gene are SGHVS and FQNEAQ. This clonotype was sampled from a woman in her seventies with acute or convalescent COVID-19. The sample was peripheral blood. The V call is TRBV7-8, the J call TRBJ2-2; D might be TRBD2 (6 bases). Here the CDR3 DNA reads TGTGCCAGCAGCTTCCGCGGGGAGGTCACCGGGGAGCTGTTTTTT. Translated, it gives CASSFRGEVTGELFF.